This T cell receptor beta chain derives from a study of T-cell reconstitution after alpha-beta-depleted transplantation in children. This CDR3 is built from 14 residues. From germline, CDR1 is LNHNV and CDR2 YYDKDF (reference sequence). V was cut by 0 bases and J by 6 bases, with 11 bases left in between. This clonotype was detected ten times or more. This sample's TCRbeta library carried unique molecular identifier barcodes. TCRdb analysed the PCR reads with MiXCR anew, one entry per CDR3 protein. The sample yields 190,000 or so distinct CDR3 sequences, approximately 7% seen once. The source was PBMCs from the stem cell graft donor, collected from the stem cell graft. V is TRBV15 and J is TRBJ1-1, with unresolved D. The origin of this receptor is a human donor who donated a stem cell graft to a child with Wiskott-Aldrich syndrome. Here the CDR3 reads CATSREGNRAEAFF. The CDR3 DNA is TGTGCCACCAGCAGAGAGGGAAATCGCGCTGAAGCTTTCTTT.